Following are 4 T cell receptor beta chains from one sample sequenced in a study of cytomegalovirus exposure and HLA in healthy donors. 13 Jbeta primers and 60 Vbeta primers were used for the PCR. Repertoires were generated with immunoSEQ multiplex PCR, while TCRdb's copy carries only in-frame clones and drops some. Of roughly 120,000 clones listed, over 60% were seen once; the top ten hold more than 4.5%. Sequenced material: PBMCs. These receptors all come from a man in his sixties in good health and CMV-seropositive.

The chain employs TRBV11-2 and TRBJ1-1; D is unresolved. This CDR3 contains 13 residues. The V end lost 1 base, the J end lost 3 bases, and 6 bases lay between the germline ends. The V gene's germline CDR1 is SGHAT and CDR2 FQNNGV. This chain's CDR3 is CASSLAQDTEAFF. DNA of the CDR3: TGTGCCAGCAGCTTAGCCCAGGACACTGAAGCTTTCTTT.

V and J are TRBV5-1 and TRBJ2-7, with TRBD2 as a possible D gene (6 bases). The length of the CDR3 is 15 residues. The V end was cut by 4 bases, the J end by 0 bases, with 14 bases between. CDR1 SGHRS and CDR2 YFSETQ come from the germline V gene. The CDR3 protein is CASSLGGDFSYEQYF. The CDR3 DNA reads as TGCGCCAGCAGCCTTGGCGGGGACTTCTCCTACGAGCAGTACTTC.

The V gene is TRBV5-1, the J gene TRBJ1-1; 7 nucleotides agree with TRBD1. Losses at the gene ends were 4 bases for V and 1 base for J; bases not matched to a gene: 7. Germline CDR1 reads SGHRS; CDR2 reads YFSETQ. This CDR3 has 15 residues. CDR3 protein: CASSRMTGTNTEAFF. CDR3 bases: TGCGCCAGCAGCCGGATGACAGGGACGAACACTGAAGCTTTCTTT.

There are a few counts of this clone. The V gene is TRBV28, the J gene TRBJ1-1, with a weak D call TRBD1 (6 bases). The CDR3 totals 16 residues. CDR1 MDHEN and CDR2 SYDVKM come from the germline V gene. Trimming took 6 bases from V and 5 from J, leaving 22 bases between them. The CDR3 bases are TGTGCCAGCAGGGGGAGCGAGGGGGGGTCGGGAACTGAAGCTTTCTTT. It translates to CASRGSEGGSGTEAFF.